This entry concerns a single T cell receptor (beta chain). Its target is not known. 5'-RACE, quantitative and with molecular barcodes, yielded the TCR beta libraries. TCRdb reprocessed the 5' RACE reads via MiXCR and lists one record per CDR3 protein. Of nearly 350,000 distinct CDR3 sequences in the sample, roughly 15% were seen once. The data are from a study of CD8 T cells in ankylosing spondylitis. The V gene's germline CDR1 is SGHVS and CDR2 FQNEAQ. Trimming cost V 8 bases and J 4 bases; bases outside gene matches: 8. The CDR3 spans 14 residues. Findings and limits, study-wide: According to the report, clones linked to the disease were significantly enriched in matched synovial fluid samples taken from ankylosing spondylitis patients. Typical of ankylosing spondylitis blood, it appeared, was a TCR beta motif of fewer than ten highly homologous variants.

The TCR comes from a male donor with ankylosing spondylitis or in good health (not recorded which). The gene calls are TRBV7-8 and TRBJ2-3; the match to TRBD1 covers 8 bases. What was sequenced was blood, either unsorted or a sorted T cell fraction (not recorded which). The chain's CDR3 is CASQSGQGPDTQYF. CDR3 sequence (DNA): TGTGCCAGCCAAAGCGGACAGGGCCCAGATACGCAGTATTTT.